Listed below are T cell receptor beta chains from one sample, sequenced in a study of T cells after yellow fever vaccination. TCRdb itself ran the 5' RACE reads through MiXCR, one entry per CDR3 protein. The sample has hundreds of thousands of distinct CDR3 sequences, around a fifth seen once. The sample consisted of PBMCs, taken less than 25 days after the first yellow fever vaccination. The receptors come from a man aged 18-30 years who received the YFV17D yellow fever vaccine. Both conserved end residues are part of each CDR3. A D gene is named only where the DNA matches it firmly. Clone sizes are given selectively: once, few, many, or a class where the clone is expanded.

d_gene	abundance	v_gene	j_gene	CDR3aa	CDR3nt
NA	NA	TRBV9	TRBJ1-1	CASSVEGGIYTEAFF	TGTGCCAGCAGCGTAGAGGGCGGAATATACACTGAAGCTTTCTTT
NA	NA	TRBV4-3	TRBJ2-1	CASSQDRPGYNEQFF	TGCGCCAGCAGCCAAGATCGTCCAGGTTACAATGAGCAGTTCTTC
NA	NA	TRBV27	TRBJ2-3	CASSLLQTAFTDTQYF	TGTGCCAGCAGTTTATTGCAGACCGCCTTCACAGATACGCAGTATTTT
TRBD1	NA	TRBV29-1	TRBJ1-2	CSVQGTGSYGYTF	TGCAGCGTTCAGGGGACAGGATCCTATGGCTACACCTTC
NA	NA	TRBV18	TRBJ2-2	CASSPREAELFF	TGTGCCAGCTCACCAAGGGAGGCGGAGCTGTTTTTT
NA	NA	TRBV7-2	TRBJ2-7	CASSLAAGTGYF	TGTGCCAGCAGCTTAGCCGCGGGGACGGGGTACTTC
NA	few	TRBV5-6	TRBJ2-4	CASSLSSGPLQYF	TGTGCCAGCAGCTTGTCTTCGGGACCCCTTCAGTACTTC
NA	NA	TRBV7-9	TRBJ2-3	CASSFSSETSTDTQYF	TGTGCCAGCAGCTTCTCTAGCGAAACTAGCACAGATACGCAGTATTTT
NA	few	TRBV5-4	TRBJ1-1	CASSLDGSEAFF	TGTGCCAGCAGCTTGGACGGGAGTGAAGCTTTCTTT
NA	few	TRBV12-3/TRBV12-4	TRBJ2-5	CASSLARGTQYF	TGTGCCAGCAGTCTAGCAAGGGGGACCCAGTACTTC
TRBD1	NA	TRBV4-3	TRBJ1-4	CASSQDGLGQGYGNEKLFF	TGCGCCAGCAGCCAAGATGGGTTGGGACAGGGATACGGGAATGAAAAACTGTTTTTT
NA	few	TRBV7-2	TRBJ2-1	CASSLKGWYEQFF	TGTGCCAGCAGCTTAAAGGGGTGGTATGAGCAGTTCTTC
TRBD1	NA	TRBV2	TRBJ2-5	CASRKDREETQYF	TGTGCCAGCAGAAAGGACAGGGAAGAGACCCAGTACTTC
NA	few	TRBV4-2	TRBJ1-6	CASSQEAGPNSPLHF	TGTGCCAGCAGCCAAGAAGCAGGGCCCAATTCACCCCTCCACTTT
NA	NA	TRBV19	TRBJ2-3	CASSIPGGPDTQYF	TGTGCCAGTAGTATCCCCGGGGGCCCAGATACGCAGTATTTT
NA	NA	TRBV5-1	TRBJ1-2	CASSLEAQNYGYTF	TGCGCCAGCAGCTTGGAGGCGCAGAACTATGGCTACACCTTC
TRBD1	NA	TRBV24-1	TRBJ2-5	CATSDGRTGVLETQYF	TGTGCCACCAGTGACGGTCGGACAGGGGTCCTGGAGACCCAGTACTTC
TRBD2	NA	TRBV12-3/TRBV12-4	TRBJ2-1	CASAPRLAGENEQFF	TGTGCCAGCGCCCCGCGACTAGCGGGGGAGAATGAGCAGTTCTTC
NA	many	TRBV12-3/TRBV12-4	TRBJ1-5	CASRMGNQPQHF	TGTGCCAGCAGAATGGGTAATCAGCCCCAGCATTTT
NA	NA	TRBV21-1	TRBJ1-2	CASSTHGQGGNSNYGYTF	TGTGCCAGCAGCACTCATGGACAGGGGGGAAATTCTAACTATGGCTACACCTTC
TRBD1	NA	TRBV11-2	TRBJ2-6	CASSLVSQGAAAGANVLTF	TGTGCCAGCAGCTTAGTATCCCAGGGGGCGGCTGCTGGGGCCAACGTCCTGACTTTC
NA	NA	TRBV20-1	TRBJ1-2	CSGKMVLGNYGYTF	TGCAGTGGGAAGATGGTACTGGGTAACTATGGCTACACCTTC
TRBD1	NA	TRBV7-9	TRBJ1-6	CASSSSGTAYNSPLHF	TGTGCCAGCAGCTCGAGCGGGACAGCATATAATTCACCCCTCCACTTT
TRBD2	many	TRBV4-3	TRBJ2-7	CASSPAGDSYEQYF	TGCGCCAGCAGCCCAGCGGGGGACTCCTACGAGCAGTACTTC
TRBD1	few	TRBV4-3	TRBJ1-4	CASSHRDRGGEKLFF	TGCGCCAGCAGCCACCGCGACAGGGGAGGAGAAAAACTGTTTTTT
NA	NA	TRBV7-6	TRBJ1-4	CASSYRVEEKLFF	TGTGCCAGCAGTTACAGGGTTGAAGAAAAACTGTTTTTT
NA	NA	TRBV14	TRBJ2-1	CASSQGFGNEQFF	TGTGCCAGCAGCCAAGGGTTCGGGAATGAGCAGTTCTTC
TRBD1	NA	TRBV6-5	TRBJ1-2	CASSYTPGGVYGYTF	TGTGCCAGCAGTTACACCCCAGGGGGCGTCTATGGCTACACCTTC
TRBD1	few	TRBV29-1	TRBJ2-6	CRDEPGQSISGANVLTF	TGCAGAGATGAACCGGGACAGAGTATCTCTGGGGCCAACGTCCTGACTTTC
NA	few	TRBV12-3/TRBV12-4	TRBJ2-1	CASSLRGYFYNEQFF	TGTGCCAGCAGCCTCAGGGGATATTTCTACAATGAGCAGTTCTTC
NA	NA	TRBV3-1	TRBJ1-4	CASSQVGGEEKLFF	TGTGCCAGCAGCCAAGTTGGGGGTGAGGAAAAACTGTTTTTT
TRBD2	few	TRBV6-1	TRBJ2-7	CASRQRGGTYEQYF	TGTGCCAGCAGGCAGCGGGGCGGGACCTACGAGCAGTACTTC
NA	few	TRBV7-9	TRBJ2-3	CASSLIPGTGGPDTQYF	TGTGCCAGCAGCTTAATCCCAGGGACGGGTGGCCCAGATACGCAGTATTTT
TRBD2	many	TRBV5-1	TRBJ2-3	CASSFSGGTDTQYF	TGTGCCAGCAGCTTTAGCGGGGGCACAGATACGCAGTATTTT
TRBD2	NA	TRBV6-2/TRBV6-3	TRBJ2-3	CASSYSPTRAGVSDTQYF	TGTGCCAGCAGTTACAGTCCCACTAGAGCGGGGGTGTCAGATACGCAGTATTTT
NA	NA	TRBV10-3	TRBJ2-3	CAIRRGRGEDTQYF	TGTGCCATCAGGCGGGGAAGGGGTGAGGATACGCAGTATTTT